This entry is about one T cell receptor (beta chain). Its specificity is unknown. Assay: immunoSEQ multiplex PCR; the TCRdb copy retains only in-frame clones and omits some. The sample includes 1 million to 1.2 million clones, approximately 77% of them seen just once. The data originate from a study of shared clonotypes between healthy human individuals. Study information: Researchers drew samples from a couple of women and three men aged 18 to 49. Each donor's CD8 memory used one plate, CD8 naive two, each CD4 subset three. Study observations and caveats: Non-shared clonotypes displayed generation probabilities falling below those of clonotypes present in all four donors. Larger estimated richness was generally recorded for naive subsets relative to memory subsets.

The CDR3 covers 16 residues. The germline V gene encodes CDR1 SGDLS and CDR2 YYNGEE. With 6 bases removed from V and 0 bases from J, the gap between germline ends came to 13 bases. This sequence originates from a man aged 18-30 years in good health. Some clones in this sample may be carry-over from other donors' samples. The V call is TRBV9, the J call TRBJ2-6, with D possibly being TRBD1 (5 bases). Sequencing was carried out using memory CD4+ T cells from PBMCs. Subset indicated: CD45RA-negative fraction. CDR3 sequence reads: CASMGPAVSGANVLTF. The CDR3, as DNA: TGTGCCAGCATGGGGCCGGCGGTCTCTGGGGCCAACGTCCTGACTTTC.